Given below is one T cell receptor (beta chain) in context. Its antigen is as yet unknown. Several immunoSEQ plates received, in even portions, the genomic DNA of each subset. Libraries were prepared by immunoSEQ multiplex PCR; TCRdb keeps only in-frame clonotypes and omits some of them. Counted here are hundreds of thousands of clones, more than 70% occurring once; the ten biggest clones make up around 2%. The record originates from a study of shared clonotypes between healthy human individuals. Germline V lookup: CDR1 SGHTA, CDR2 FQGTGA. This CDR3 region has 14 residues. V dropped 5 bases and J dropped 6 bases, with 16 bases sitting between them. Study-wide results and limits: The authors sampled blood alone, and tissue repertoires likely differ.

The rearrangement links TRBV7-3 to TRBJ1-1; D might be TRBD1 (5 bases). The source is a woman between 25 and 40 years old in good health. Sample: memory CD4+ T cells sorted from blood. Indicated subset: CD45RA-negative fraction. In nucleotides, the CDR3 is TGTGCCAGCAGCCAAGGGGCGGGGTTCCCTGAAGCTTTCTTT. It is translated as CASSQGAGFPEAFF.